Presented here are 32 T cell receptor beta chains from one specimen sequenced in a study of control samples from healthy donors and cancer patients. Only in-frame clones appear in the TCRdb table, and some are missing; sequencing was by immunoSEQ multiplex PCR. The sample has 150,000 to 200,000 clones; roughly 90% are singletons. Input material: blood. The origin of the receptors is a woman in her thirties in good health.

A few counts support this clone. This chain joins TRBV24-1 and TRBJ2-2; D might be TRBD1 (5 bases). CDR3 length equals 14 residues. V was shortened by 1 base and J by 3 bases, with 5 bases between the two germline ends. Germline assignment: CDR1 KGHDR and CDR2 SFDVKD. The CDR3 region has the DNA TGTGCCACCAGTGATTTCAGGGACACCGGGGAGCTGTTTTTT. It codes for CATSDFRDTGELFF.

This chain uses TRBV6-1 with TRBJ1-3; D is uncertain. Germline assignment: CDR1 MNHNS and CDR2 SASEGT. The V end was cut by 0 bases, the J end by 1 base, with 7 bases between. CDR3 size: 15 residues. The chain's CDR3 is CASSEAYGSGNTIYF. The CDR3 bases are TGTGCCAGCAGTGAAGCGTACGGGTCTGGAAACACCATATATTTT.

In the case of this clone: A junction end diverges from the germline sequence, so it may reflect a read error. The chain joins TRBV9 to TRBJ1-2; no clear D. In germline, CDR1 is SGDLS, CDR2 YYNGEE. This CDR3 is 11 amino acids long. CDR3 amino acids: CASSPDGPSHF. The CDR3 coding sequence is TGTGCCAGCAGCCCGGACGGCCCTTCCCATTTC.

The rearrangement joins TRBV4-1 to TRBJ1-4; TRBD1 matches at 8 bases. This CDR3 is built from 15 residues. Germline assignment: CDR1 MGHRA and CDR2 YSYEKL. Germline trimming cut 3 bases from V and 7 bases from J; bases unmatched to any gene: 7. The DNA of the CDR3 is TGCGCCAGCAGCCACCGGGACAGGCCAACTGAAAAACTGTTTTTT. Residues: CASSHRDRPTEKLFF.

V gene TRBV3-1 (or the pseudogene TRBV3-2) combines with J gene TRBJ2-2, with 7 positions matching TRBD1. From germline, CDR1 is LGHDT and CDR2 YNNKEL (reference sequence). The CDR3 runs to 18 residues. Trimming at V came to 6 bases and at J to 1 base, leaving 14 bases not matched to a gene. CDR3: CASSLDRDSLLNTGELFF. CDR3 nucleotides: TGTGCCAGCAGTCTTGACCGGGACAGCCTATTGAACACCGGGGAGCTGTTTTTT.

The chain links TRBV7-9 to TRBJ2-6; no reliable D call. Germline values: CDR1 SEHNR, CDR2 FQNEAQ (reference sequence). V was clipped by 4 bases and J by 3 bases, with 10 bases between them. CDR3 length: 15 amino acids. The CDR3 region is CASSWDPFGANVLTF. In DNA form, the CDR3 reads TGTGCCAGCAGCTGGGATCCCTTTGGGGCCAACGTCCTGACTTTC.

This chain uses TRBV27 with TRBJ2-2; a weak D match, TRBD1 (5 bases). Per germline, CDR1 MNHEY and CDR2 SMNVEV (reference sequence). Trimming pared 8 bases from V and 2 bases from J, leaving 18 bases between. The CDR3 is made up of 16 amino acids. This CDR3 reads CASGIAGAANTGELFF. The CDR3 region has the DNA TGTGCCAGCGGGATCGCTGGGGCAGCTAACACCGGGGAGCTGTTTTTT.

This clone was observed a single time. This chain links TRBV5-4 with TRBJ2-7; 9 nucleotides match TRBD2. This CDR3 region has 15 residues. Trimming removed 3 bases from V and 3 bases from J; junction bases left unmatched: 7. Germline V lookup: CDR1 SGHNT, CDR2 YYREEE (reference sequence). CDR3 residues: CASSSREAGGYEQYF. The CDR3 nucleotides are TGTGCCAGCAGCTCTAGGGAAGCGGGGGGCTACGAGCAGTACTTC.

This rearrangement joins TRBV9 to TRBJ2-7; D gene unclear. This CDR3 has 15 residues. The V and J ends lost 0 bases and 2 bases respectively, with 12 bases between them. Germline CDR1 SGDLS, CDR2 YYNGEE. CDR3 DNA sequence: TGTGCCAGCAGCGTAGACGTGTACCATACCTACGAGCAGTACTTC. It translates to CASSVDVYHTYEQYF.

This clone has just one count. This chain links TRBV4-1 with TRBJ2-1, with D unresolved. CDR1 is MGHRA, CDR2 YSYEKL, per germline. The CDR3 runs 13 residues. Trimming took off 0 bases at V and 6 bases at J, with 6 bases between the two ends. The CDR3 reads CASSQDLSNEQFF. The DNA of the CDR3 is TGCGCCAGCAGCCAAGACCTGAGCAATGAGCAGTTCTTC.

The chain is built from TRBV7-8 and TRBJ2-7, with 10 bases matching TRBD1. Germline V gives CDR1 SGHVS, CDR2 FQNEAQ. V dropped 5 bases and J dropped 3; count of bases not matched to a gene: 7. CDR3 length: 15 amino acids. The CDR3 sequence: CASSPGQGTFYEQYF. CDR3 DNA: TGTGCCAGCAGCCCGGGACAGGGGACCTTCTACGAGCAGTACTTC.

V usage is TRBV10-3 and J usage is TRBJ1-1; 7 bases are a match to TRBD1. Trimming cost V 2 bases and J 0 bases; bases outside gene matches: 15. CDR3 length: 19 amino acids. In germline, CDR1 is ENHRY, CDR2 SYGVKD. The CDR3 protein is CAISEVLDPRDRMNTEAFF. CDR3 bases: TGTGCCATCAGTGAGGTCCTTGACCCCCGGGACAGAATGAACACTGAAGCTTTCTTT.

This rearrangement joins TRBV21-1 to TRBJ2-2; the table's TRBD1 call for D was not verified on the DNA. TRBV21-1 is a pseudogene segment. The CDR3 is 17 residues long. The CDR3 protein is CASSKKSAGDRTGELFF. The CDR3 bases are TGTGCCAGCAGCAAAAAATCGGCAGGGGATAGGACCGGGGAGCTGTTTTTT.

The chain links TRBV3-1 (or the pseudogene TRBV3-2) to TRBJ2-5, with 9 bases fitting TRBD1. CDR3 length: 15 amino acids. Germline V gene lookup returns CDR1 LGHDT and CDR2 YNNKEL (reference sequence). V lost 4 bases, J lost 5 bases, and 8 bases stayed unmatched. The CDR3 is CASSLRRQGGETQYF. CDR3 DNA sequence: TGTGCCAGCAGCCTTAGACGACAGGGGGGGGAGACCCAGTACTTC.

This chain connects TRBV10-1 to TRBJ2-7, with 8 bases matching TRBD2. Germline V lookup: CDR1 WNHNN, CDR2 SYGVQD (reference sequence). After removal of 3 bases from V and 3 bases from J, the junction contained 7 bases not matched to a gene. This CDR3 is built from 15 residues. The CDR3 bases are TGCGCCAGCAGTGACTTGCGGGAGGCGGTCTACGAGCAGTACTTC. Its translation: CASSDLREAVYEQYF.

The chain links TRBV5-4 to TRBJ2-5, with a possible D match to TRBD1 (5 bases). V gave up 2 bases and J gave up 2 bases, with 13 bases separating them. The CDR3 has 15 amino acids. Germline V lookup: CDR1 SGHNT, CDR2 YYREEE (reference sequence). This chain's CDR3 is CASSFRQSGQETQYF. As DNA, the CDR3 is TGTGCCAGCAGCTTCCGACAGTCCGGTCAAGAGACCCAGTACTTC.

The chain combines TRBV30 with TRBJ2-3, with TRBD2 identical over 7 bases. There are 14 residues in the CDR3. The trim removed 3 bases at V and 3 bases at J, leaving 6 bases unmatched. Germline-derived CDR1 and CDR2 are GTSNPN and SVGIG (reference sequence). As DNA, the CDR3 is TGTGCCTGGAGGATCGGACTAGAAACAGATACGCAGTATTTT. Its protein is CAWRIGLETDTQYF.

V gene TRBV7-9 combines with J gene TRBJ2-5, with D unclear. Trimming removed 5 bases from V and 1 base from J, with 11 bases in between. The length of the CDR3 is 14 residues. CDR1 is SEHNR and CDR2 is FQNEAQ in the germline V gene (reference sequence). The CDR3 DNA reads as TGTGCCAGCAGCCCACCTGATTTCCAAGAGACCCAGTACTTC. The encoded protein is CASSPPDFQETQYF.

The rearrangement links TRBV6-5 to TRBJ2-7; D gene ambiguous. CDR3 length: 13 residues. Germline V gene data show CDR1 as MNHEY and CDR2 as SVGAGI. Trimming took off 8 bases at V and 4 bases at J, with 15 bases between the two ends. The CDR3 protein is CASGPDLGYEQYF. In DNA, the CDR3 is TGTGCCAGCGGGCCGGATCTAGGATACGAGCAGTACTTC.

CDR3 protein: CAIKGRGSSYEQYF. The CDR3 DNA follows: TGTGCCATCAAAGGCCGGGGGAGCTCCTACGAGCAGTACTTC. This sequence joins TRBV10-3 and TRBJ2-7, with D perhaps matching TRBD2 (6 bases). Trimming took 7 bases from V and 0 from J, leaving 13 bases between them. The CDR3 length is 14 residues. Germline CDR1 and CDR2: ENHRY and SYGVKD.

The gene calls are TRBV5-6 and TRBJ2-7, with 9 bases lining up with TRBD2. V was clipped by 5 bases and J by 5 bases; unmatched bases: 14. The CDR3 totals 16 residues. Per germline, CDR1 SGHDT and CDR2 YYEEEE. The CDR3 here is CASSRIGAGGPNEQYF. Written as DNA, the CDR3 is TGTGCCAGCAGTCGAATCGGGGCGGGAGGGCCCAACGAGCAGTACTTC. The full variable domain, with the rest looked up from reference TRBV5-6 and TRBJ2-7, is DAGVTQSPTHLIKTRGQQVTLRCSPKSGHDTVSWYQQALGQGPQFIFQYYEEEERQRGNFPDRFSGHQFPNYSSELNVNALLLGDSALYLCASSRIGAGGPNEQYFGPGTRLTVT.

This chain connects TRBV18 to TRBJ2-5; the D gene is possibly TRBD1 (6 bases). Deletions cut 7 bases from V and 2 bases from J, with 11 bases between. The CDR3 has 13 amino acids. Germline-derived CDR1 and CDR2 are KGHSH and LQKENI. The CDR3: CASFGTPQETQYF. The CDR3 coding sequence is TGTGCCAGCTTCGGGACACCTCAAGAGACCCAGTACTTC.

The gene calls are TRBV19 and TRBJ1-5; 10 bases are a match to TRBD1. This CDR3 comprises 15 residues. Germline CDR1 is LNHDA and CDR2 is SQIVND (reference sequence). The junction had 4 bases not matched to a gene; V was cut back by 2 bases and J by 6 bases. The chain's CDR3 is CASSIRQGAVQPQHF. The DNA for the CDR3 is TGTGCCAGTAGTATAAGACAGGGGGCTGTTCAGCCCCAGCATTTT.

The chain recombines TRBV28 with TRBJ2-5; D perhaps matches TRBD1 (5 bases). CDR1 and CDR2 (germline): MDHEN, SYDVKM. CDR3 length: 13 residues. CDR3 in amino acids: CAGAKSFQETQYF. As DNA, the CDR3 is TGTGCTGGGGCAAAATCTTTCCAAGAGACCCAGTACTTC.

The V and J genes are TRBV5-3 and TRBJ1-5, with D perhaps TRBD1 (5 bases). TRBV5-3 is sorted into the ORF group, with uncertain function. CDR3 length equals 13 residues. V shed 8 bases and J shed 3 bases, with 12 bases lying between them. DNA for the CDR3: TGTGCCAGCAGGGAATGGATCAATCAGCCCCAGCATTTT. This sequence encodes CASREWINQPQHF.

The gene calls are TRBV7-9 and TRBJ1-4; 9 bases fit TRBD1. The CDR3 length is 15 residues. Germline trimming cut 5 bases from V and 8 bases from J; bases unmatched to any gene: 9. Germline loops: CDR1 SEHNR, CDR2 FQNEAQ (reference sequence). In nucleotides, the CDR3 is TGTGCCAGCAGCCCAAGGACAGGGGACAAGGAAAAACTGTTTTTT. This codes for CASSPRTGDKEKLFF.

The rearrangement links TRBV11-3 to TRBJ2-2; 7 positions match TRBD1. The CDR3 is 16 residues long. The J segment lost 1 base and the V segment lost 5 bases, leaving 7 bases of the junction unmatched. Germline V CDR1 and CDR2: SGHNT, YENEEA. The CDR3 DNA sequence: TGTGCCAGCAGCCCTCGGGACAGCCTGAACACCGGGGAGCTGTTTTTT. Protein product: CASSPRDSLNTGELFF.

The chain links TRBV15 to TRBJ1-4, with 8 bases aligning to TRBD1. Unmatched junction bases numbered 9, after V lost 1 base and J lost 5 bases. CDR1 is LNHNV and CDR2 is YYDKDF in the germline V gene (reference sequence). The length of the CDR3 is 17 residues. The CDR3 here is CATSRGVNGQGNEKLFF. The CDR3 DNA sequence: TGTGCCACCAGCAGAGGGGTCAACGGACAGGGAAATGAAAAACTGTTTTTT.

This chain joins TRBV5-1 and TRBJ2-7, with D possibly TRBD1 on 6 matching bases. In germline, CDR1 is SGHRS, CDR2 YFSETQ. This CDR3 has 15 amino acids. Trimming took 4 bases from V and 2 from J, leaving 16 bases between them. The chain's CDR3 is CASSTAPGQTYEQYF. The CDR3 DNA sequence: TGCGCCAGCAGCACCGCTCCGGGACAAACCTACGAGCAGTACTTC.

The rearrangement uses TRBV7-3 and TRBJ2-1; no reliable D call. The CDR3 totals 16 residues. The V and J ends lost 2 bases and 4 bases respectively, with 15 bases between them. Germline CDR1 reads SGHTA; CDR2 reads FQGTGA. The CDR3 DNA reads TGTGCCAGCAGCTTAGGGCCAGCCGATAGGTACAATGAGCAGTTCTTC. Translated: CASSLGPADRYNEQFF.

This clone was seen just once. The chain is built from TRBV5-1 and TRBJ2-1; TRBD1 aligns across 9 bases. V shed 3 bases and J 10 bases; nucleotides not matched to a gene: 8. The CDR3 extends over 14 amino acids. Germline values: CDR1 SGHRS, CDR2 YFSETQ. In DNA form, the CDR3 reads TGCGCCAGCAGCTATACCGGGACAGGGCCCGAGCAGTTCTTC. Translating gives CASSYTGTGPEQFF.

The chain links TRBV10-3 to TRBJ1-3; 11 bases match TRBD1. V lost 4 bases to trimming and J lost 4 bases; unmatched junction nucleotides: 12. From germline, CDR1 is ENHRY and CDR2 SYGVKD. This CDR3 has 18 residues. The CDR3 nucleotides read TGTGCCATCAGTGGGACAGGGGGCGCAAGTAGAGCCGGAAACACCATATATTTT. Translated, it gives CAISGTGGASRAGNTIYF.